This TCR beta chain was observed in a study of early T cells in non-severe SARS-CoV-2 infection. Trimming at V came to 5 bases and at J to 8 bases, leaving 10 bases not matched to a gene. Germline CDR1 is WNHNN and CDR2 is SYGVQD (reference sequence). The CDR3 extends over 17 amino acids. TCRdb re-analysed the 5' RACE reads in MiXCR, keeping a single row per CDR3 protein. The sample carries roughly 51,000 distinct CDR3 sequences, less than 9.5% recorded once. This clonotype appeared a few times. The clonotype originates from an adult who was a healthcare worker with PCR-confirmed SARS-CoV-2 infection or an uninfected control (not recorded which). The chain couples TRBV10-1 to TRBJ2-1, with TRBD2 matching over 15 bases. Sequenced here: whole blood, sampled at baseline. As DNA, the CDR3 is TGCGCCAGCAGTCCCGGGACTAGCGGGAGGCCCATGGATGAGCAGTTCTTC. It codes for CASSPGTSGRPMDEQFF.